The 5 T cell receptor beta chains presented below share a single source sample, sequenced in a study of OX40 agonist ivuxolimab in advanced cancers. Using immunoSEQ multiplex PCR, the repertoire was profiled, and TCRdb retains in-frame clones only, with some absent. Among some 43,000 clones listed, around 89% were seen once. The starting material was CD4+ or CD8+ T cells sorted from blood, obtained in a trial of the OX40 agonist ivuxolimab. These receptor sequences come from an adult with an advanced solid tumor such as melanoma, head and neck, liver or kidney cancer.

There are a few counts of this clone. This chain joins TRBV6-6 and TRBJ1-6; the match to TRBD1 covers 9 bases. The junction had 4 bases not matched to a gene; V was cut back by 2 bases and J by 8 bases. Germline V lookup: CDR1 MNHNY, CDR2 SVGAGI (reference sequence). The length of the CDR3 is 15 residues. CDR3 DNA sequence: TGTGCCAGCAGTTACAGGGACAGGGTTGATTCACCCCTCCACTTT. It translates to CASSYRDRVDSPLHF.

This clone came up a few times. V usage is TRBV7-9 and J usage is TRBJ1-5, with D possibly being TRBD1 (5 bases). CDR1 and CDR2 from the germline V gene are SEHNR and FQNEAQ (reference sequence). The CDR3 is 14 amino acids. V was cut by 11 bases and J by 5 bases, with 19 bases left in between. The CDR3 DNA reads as TGTGCCTCCACCGGCGGGGGTGGCCATCAGCCCCAGCATTTT. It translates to CASTGGGGHQPQHF. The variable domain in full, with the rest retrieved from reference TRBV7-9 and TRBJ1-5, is DTGVSQNPRHKITKRGQNVTFRCDPISEHNRLYWYRQTLGQGPEFLTYFQNEAQLEKSRLLSDRFSAERPKGSFSTLEIQRTEQGDSAMYLCASTGGGGHQPQHFGDGTRLSIL.

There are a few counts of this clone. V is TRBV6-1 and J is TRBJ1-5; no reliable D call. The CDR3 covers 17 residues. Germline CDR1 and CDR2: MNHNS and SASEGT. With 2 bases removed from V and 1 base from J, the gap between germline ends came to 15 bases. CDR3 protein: CASSERRLTGSNQPQHF. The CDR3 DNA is TGTGCCAGCAGTGAAAGGCGCTTGACGGGGAGCAATCAGCCCCAGCATTTT.

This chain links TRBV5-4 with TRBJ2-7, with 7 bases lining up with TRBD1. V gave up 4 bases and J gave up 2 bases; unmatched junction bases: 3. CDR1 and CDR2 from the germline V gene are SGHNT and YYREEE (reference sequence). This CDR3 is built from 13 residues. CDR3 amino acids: CASSPGTAYEQYF. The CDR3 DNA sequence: TGTGCCAGCAGCCCCGGGACAGCCTACGAGCAGTACTTC. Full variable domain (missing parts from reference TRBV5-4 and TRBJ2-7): ETGVTQSPTHLIKTRGQQVTLRCSSQSGHNTVSWYQQALGQGPQFIFQYYREEENGRGNFPPRFSGLQFPNYSSELNVNALELDDSALYLCASSPGTAYEQYFGPGTRLTVT.

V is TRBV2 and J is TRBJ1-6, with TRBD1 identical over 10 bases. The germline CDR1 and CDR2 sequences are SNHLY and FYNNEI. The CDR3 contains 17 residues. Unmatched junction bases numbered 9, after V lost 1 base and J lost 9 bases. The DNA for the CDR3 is TGTGCCAGCAGTGAAGAGGCGACAGGGGGCGTCGGTTCACCCCTCCACTTT. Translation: CASSEEATGGVGSPLHF.